The entry below gives a single T cell receptor (beta chain) sequence along with its context. Its target is not known. Some clones are missing from TCRdb's copy, which holds only in-frame ones; the method was immunoSEQ multiplex PCR. The sample has 30,000 or so clones; 86% are singletons. The time point was: cycle 4 day 1 (C4D1), after less than seven weeks of nivolumab. All patients experienced relapse after autologous stem cell transplantation, and brentuximab vedotin exposure was variable. It was by magnetic negative selection that CD4+ T cells were purified from thawed PBMCs. Responses achieved at best were complete response, partial response or progressive disease. This sample stems from a study of PD-1 blockade in classical Hodgkin lymphoma. Study information: On a schedule of every 2 weeks, patients received nivolumab 3 mg/kg intravenously.

Germline CDR1 MNHEY, CDR2 SMNVEV (reference sequence). The CDR3 is 14 amino acids. Trimming cost V 8 bases and J 4 bases, with 18 bases left between them. The study, taken as a whole, reports: Diminished baseline TCR diversity has been reported in newly diagnosed patients relative to healthy donors. Complete responders had baseline diversity similar to newly diagnosed patients.

V gene TRBV27 combines with J gene TRBJ2-7; D possibly corresponds to TRBD2 (7 bases). This sample comprised CD4+ T cells from blood, obtained before the fourth cycle of nivolumab. The TCR originated in a human donor with classical Hodgkin lymphoma. The DNA of the CDR3 is TGTGCCAGCGGAGGGTGGACAGCGGGGTACGAGCAGTACTTC. Translation gives CASGGWTAGYEQYF.